This T cell receptor beta chain was captured in a study of CD8 T cells in Susac syndrome. The germline CDR1 and CDR2 sequences are SGHTA and FQGNSA. Trimming left V 5 bases short and J 4 bases short, with 14 bases between. This CDR3 has 14 residues. TCR beta was sequenced from blood CD8+ and CD4+ T cells. Healthy donors constituted the controls, which were matched for age and sex. An amount of RNA that ranged from roughly 0.45 to 1 ug was reverse transcribed with random hexamers. MiXCR, applied by TCRdb to the immunoSEQ multiplex PCR reads, yields one record per CDR3 protein. This table has about 120,000 distinct CDR3 sequences, about nine tenths appearing once.

The chain joins TRBV7-2 to TRBJ1-2; no clear D gene. Sequenced: CD8+ T cells from PBMCs. This clonotype originated in a human donor in good health. CDR3 coding DNA: TGTGCCAGCAGCGCGCGGAGGGAACGCTATGGCTACACCTTC. Its translation is CASSARRERYGYTF.